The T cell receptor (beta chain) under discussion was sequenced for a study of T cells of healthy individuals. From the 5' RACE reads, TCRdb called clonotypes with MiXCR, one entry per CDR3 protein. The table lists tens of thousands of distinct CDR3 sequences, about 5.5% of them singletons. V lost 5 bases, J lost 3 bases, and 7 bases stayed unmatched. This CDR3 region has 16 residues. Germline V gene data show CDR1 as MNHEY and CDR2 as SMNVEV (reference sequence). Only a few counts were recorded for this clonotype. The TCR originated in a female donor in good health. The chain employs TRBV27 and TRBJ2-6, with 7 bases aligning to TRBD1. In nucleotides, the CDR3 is TGTGCCAGCAGTCGCGGACAGGAGAGTGGGGCCAACGTCCTGACTTTC. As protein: CASSRGQESGANVLTF.